The 26 T cell receptor beta chains below were found in one sample sequenced in a study of cytomegalovirus exposure and HLA in healthy donors. PCR primers comprised 60 Vbeta and 13 Jbeta primers. Produced via immunoSEQ multiplex PCR; TCRdb's table is partial and in-frame only. The repertoire consists of 150,000 to 250,000 clones, with 82% occurring once and the leading ten covering 0.075% to 0.1%. The sample consisted of PBMCs. The receptor source for this set is a boy under 10 years old in good health and CMV-seronegative.

The rearrangement joins TRBV9 to TRBJ2-5, with 9 bases fitting TRBD2. The germline gives CDR1 SGDLS, CDR2 YYNGEE. This CDR3 has 15 residues. The V segment lost 4 bases and the J segment 5 bases; nucleotides outside the gene matches: 9. DNA for the CDR3: TGTGCCAGCAGCCCTGGGACTAGCTTCGGGGAGACCCAGTACTTC. Its translation is CASSPGTSFGETQYF.

The chain links TRBV7-2 to TRBJ1-6; D unresolved. This CDR3 is 15 amino acids long. Germline values: CDR1 SGHTA, CDR2 FQGNSA. V lost 2 bases and J lost 7, with 12 bases in between. CDR3: CASSLNSFLNSPLHF. The DNA for the CDR3 is TGTGCCAGCAGCTTAAACAGTTTTTTAAATTCACCCCTCCACTTT.

The chain links TRBV13 to TRBJ2-2; maybe TRBD2 (6 bases). The germline V gene has CDR1 PRHDT and CDR2 FYEKMQ (reference sequence). CDR3 length: 17 amino acids. V shed 5 bases and J shed 5 bases, with 21 bases lying between them. CDR3 loop: CASSLRKAGRSTGELFF. CDR3 DNA: TGTGCCAGCAGCCTGAGGAAGGCAGGGAGGTCAACCGGGGAGCTGTTTTTT.

The V call is TRBV7-8, the J call TRBJ2-3; 11 bases are shared with TRBD2. This CDR3 is 16 amino acids long. Germline V gene sequence: CDR1 SGHVS, CDR2 FQNEAQ. With 4 bases clipped from V and 2 bases from J, the junction kept 5 bases outside the gene matches. The CDR3 DNA follows: TGTGCCAGCAGCTCCCTAGCGGGGGGACCCACAGATACGCAGTATTTT. Its protein is CASSSLAGGPTDTQYF.

The chain joins TRBV7-9 to TRBJ2-3; 10 nucleotides agree with TRBD2. Germline V gene sequence: CDR1 SEHNR, CDR2 FQNEAQ (reference sequence). The V segment lost 3 bases and the J segment 6 bases; nucleotides outside the gene matches: 0. The length of the CDR3 is 13 residues. The CDR3 DNA reads TGTGCCAGCAGCTTGACTAGCGGGGATACGCAGTATTTT. Protein: CASSLTSGDTQYF.

The gene calls are TRBV5-4 and TRBJ2-2; D is perhaps TRBD2 (6 bases). Trimming stripped 4 bases from V and 5 bases from J, with 12 bases between. Germline V gene lookup returns CDR1 SGHNT and CDR2 YYREEE (reference sequence). The CDR3 is made up of 14 amino acids. The CDR3 bases are TGTGCCAGCAGCCTCTTAGCGGAAACCGGGGAGCTGTTTTTT. It is translated as CASSLLAETGELFF. The variable domain in full, completed from reference TRBV5-4 and TRBJ2-2, reads ETGVTQSPTHLIKTRGQQVTLRCSSQSGHNTVSWYQQALGQGPQFIFQYYREEENGRGNFPPRFSGLQFPNYSSELNVNALELDDSALYLCASSLLAETGELFFGEGSRLTVL.

This chain connects TRBV4-3 to TRBJ1-1, with 7 bases that match TRBD1. Trimming cost V 2 bases and J 0 bases; bases outside gene matches: 18. CDR3 length equals 20 residues. Germline V lookup: CDR1 LGHNA, CDR2 YSLEER. The DNA of the CDR3 is TGCGCCAGCAGCCAATCATCCCCCACCCGAGGAGGGGGCGTGAACACTGAAGCTTTCTTT. It specifies CASSQSSPTRGGGVNTEAFF.

The chain links TRBV13 to TRBJ1-6; D is unclear. From germline, CDR1 is PRHDT and CDR2 FYEKMQ (reference sequence). The CDR3 runs 15 residues. V lost 1 base to trimming and J lost 3 bases, with 7 bases between them. Here the CDR3 DNA reads TGTGCCAGCAGCTTAGCCCGGGGCTATAATTCACCCCTCCACTTT. It specifies CASSLARGYNSPLHF.

The rearrangement links TRBV18 to TRBJ1-2, with 7 nucleotides matching TRBD1. V shed 3 bases, J shed 4 bases, and the junction held 2 bases outside the gene matches. Germline loops: CDR1 KGHSH, CDR2 LQKENI. The CDR3 covers 13 residues. The CDR3 region has the DNA TGTGCCAGCTCACCCACAGGGGTCTATGGCTACACCTTC. It is translated as CASSPTGVYGYTF.

This chain connects TRBV6-5 to TRBJ2-1, with a tentative D call TRBD1 (5 bases). From germline, CDR1 is MNHEY and CDR2 SVGAGI. The CDR3 runs 12 residues. The germline V and J ends were trimmed by 8 bases and 8 bases, with 13 bases remaining between them. The CDR3 DNA is TGTGCCAGCGATAAAAGGGGTTATGAGCAGTTCTTC. Its protein product is CASDKRGYEQFF.

The chain carries TRBV19 and TRBJ1-3; maybe TRBD1 (6 bases). Trimming took 10 bases from V and 4 from J, leaving 23 bases between them. The germline CDR1 and CDR2 sequences are LNHDA and SQIVND (reference sequence). The CDR3 totals 16 residues. The CDR3 loop is CATRKTGADLGNTIYF. The CDR3 nucleotides are TGTGCCACCAGGAAGACAGGAGCCGACTTGGGAAACACCATATATTTT. Combining the CDR3 with reference TRBV19 and TRBJ1-3 gives the whole variable domain DGGITQSPKYLFRKEGQNVTLSCEQNLNHDAMYWYRQDPGQGLRLIYYSQIVNDFQKGDIAEGYSVSREKKESFPLTVTSAQKNPTAFYLCATRKTGADLGNTIYFGEGSWLTVV.

The rearrangement links TRBV7-6 to TRBJ2-1; TRBD2 aligns across 7 bases. The CDR3 extends over 15 amino acids. After removal of 2 bases from V and 3 bases from J, the junction contained 4 bases not matched to a gene. Germline V gene data show CDR1 as SGHVS and CDR2 as FNYEAQ. The CDR3 is CASSLLERGYNEQFF. As DNA, the CDR3 is TGTGCCAGCAGCTTATTGGAGCGGGGCTACAATGAGCAGTTCTTC.

In this sample, this clone turned up a few times. The chain couples TRBV6-5 to TRBJ2-7; 7 positions match TRBD2. The CDR3 covers 16 residues. Per germline, CDR1 MNHEY and CDR2 SVGAGI. The J segment lost 0 bases and the V segment lost 0 bases, leaving 5 bases of the junction unmatched. The DNA of the CDR3 is TGTGCCAGCAGTTACTCGAGAAGCGGGGCCTCCTACGAGCAGTACTTC. Translation gives CASSYSRSGASYEQYF.

V and J are TRBV19 and TRBJ1-1; the match to TRBD1 covers 8 bases. Germline CDR1 is LNHDA and CDR2 is SQIVND (reference sequence). V lost 5 bases to trimming and J lost 1 base; unmatched junction nucleotides: 6. This CDR3 contains 15 residues. CDR3 nucleotides: TGTGCCAGTAGTCCTCGGACAGGGAGGAACACTGAAGCTTTCTTT. This gives the protein CASSPRTGRNTEAFF. Variable domain in full (rest from reference TRBV19 and TRBJ1-1): DGGITQSPKYLFRKEGQNVTLSCEQNLNHDAMYWYRQDPGQGLRLIYYSQIVNDFQKGDIAEGYSVSREKKESFPLTVTSAQKNPTAFYLCASSPRTGRNTEAFFGQGTRLTVV.

The genes are TRBV28 and TRBJ1-1, with D unclear. The CDR3 has 16 residues. V shed 4 bases and J shed 5 bases, with 20 bases lying between them. Germline-derived CDR1 and CDR2 are MDHEN and SYDVKM. In DNA, the CDR3 is TGTGCCAGCAGTTCCCATGCGAGGGTACGATATACTGAAGCTTTCTTT. It yields the protein CASSSHARVRYTEAFF.

The CDR3: CASSLGGGANEQYF. The CDR3 region has the DNA TGTGCCAGCAGTTTGGGCGGGGGGGCCAACGAGCAGTACTTC. This chain uses TRBV27 with TRBJ2-7; TRBD2 aligns across 9 bases. This CDR3 contains 14 residues. The germline V gene encodes CDR1 MNHEY and CDR2 SMNVEV (reference sequence). Trimming at V came to 3 bases and at J to 5 bases, leaving 5 bases not matched to a gene.

The chain employs TRBV2 and TRBJ1-5; 10 nucleotides agree with TRBD1. Germline V lookup: CDR1 SNHLY, CDR2 FYNNEI. V dropped 7 bases and J dropped 6; count of bases not matched to a gene: 9. The CDR3 extends over 15 amino acids. In DNA, the CDR3 is TGTGCCAGCAAGAGCAAATGGGACAGGGGTCAGCCCCAGCATTTT. It encodes CASKSKWDRGQPQHF.

The chain recombines TRBV5-4 with TRBJ1-4, with 7 bases aligning to TRBD1. The V gene end was trimmed by 4 bases and the J gene end by 9 bases; junction bases not matched to a gene: 9. CDR1 is SGHNT, CDR2 YYREEE, per germline (reference sequence). CDR3 length: 14 residues. CDR3 in amino acids: CASSKDPGQQKLFF. DNA for the CDR3: TGTGCCAGCAGCAAAGATCCGGGACAGCAAAAACTGTTTTTT.

This clone turned up a few times. The chain uses TRBV2 and TRBJ1-5; TRBD1 agrees at 7 bases. The germline gives CDR1 SNHLY, CDR2 FYNNEI. CDR3 length: 15 residues. The V segment lost 7 bases and the J segment 6 bases; nucleotides outside the gene matches: 12. The CDR3 region is CASKDRMMSSQPQHF. The CDR3 coding sequence is TGTGCCAGCAAGGACAGGATGATGAGTAGTCAGCCCCAGCATTTT. The entire variable domain, with the rest obtained from reference TRBV2 and TRBJ1-5, is as follows: EPEVTQTPSHQVTQMGQEVILRCVPISNHLYFYWYRQILGQKVEFLVSFYNNEISEKSEIFDDQFSVERPDGSNFTLKIRSTKLEDSAMYFCASKDRMMSSQPQHFGDGTRLSIL.

This chain links TRBV4-3 with TRBJ2-3, with TRBD1 as a possible D gene (5 bases). Germline CDR1 LGHNA, CDR2 YSLEER. This CDR3 spans 14 amino acids. Trimming removed 0 bases from V and 4 bases from J, with 8 bases in between. CDR3 residues: CASSQDVRADTQYF. DNA for the CDR3: TGCGCCAGCAGCCAAGATGTCAGGGCAGATACGCAGTATTTT.

The rearrangement joins TRBV7-9 to TRBJ2-5, with TRBD1 as a possible D gene (6 bases). Per the germline V gene, CDR1 is SEHNR and CDR2 is FQNEAQ (reference sequence). V lost 5 bases and J 2 bases, leaving 12 bases between the germline ends. This CDR3 has 14 amino acids. This CDR3 reads CASSADRLQETQYF. CDR3 nucleotides: TGTGCCAGCAGCGCTGACAGGTTACAAGAGACCCAGTACTTC.

The CDR3 protein is CASRGTGAYEQYF. CDR3 nucleotide sequence: TGTGCCAGTAGAGGGACAGGGGCCTACGAGCAGTACTTC. V and J are TRBV19 and TRBJ2-7; 10 bases map to TRBD1. V was pared by 6 bases and J by 2 bases, with 1 base of the junction left unmatched. The CDR3 has 13 residues. Germline loops: CDR1 LNHDA, CDR2 SQIVND (reference sequence).

This clone was found once. The V gene is TRBV7-9, the J gene TRBJ1-2, with 10 bases matching TRBD1. Germline V gene lookup returns CDR1 SEHNR and CDR2 FQNEAQ (reference sequence). Trimming removed 3 bases from V and 4 bases from J; junction bases left unmatched: 2. This CDR3 has 14 amino acids. DNA for the CDR3: TGTGCCAGCAGCTTGGACAGGGGGAGCTATGGCTACACCTTC. Amino acid sequence: CASSLDRGSYGYTF.

The rearrangement joins TRBV6-1 to TRBJ2-1; D uncertain. Per the germline V gene, CDR1 is MNHNS and CDR2 is SASEGT. V lost 6 bases, J lost 1 base, and 4 bases lay in between. The CDR3 runs 12 residues. The CDR3 region is CASSVSYNEQFF. CDR3 DNA sequence: TGTGCCAGCAGCGTTTCCTACAATGAGCAGTTCTTC.

Concerning this clone: A junction end diverges from the germline sequence, so it may reflect a read error. This sample also contains other DNA sequences that code for the same CDR3. The rearrangement joins TRBV5-4 to TRBJ1-6; 7 positions match TRBD1. Germline V gene sequence: CDR1 SGHNT, CDR2 YYREEE (reference sequence). The length of the CDR3 is 16 residues. The CDR3 DNA sequence: TGTGCCAGCAGCACACAGGGGCCTTCCTATAATTCCCCCCTCCACTTT. This gives the protein CASSTQGPSYNSPLHF.

The chain uses TRBV4-1 and TRBJ1-1; TRBD1 agrees at 11 bases. CDR1 and CDR2 from the germline V gene are MGHRA and YSYEKL. This CDR3 contains 16 residues. The V and J ends lost 4 bases and 6 bases, in that order; junction bases with no gene match: 10. CDR3 DNA: TGCGCCAGCAGCCGGATGACTGGACAGGGGGCGGCTGAAGCTTTCTTT. Its protein product is CASSRMTGQGAAEAFF.